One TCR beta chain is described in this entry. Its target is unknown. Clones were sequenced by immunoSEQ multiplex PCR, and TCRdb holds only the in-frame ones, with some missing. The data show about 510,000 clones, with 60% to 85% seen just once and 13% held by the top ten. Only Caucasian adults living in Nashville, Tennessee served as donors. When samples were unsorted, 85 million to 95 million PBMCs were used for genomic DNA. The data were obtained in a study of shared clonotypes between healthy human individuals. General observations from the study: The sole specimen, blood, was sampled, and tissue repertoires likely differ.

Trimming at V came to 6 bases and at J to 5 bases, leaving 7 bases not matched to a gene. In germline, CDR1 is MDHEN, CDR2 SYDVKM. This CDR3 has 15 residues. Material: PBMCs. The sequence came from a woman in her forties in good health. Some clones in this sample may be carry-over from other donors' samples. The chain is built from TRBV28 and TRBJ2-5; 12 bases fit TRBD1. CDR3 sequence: CASSGDRGLGETQYF. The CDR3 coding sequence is TGTGCCAGCAGCGGGGACAGGGGGCTCGGGGAGACCCAGTACTTC.